This T cell receptor beta chain appears in the sequencing data of a study of radiation and T cells in renal cell carcinoma (dated by TCRdb to about 2020). Context from the whole study: Samples came from a clinical trial, in which primary renal cell carcinomas received 15 Gy stereotactic body radiation therapy followed by nephrectomy 4 weeks later. In total, about 53 samples, comprising around 25 tumors and around 27 peripheral blood samples, were subjected to TCR beta sequencing. Across all 53 samples, roughly 3,700,000 unique CDR3 nucleotide sequences encoding some 3,000,000 unique CDR3 amino acid sequences were identified. Results and caveats for the whole study, not just this receptor: Because pretreatment tumor biopsies were not available, the study could not determine whether clonotypes were already present within the tumor at baseline. Effects of radiation dose or scheduling on the TCR repertoire could not be addressed with the single-armed trial design. In blood, the top tumor clonotypes increased between baseline and 2 weeks post-radiation and then shrank by 4 weeks, which suggests that tumor-resident clones expanded only transiently. Blood repertoire dynamics were not followed beyond 4 weeks after treatment.

The intended sense of this specimen's time point label: baseline pretreatment blood. Sample treatment or condition, as interpreted from the label and publication: 15 Gy SBRT to primary tumor, nephrectomy 4 weeks later. To track tumor-enriched clonotypes, serial peripheral blood was sampled from radiation-treated patients at baseline and at 2 weeks and 4 weeks after SBRT. Every patient had renal cell carcinoma of clear cell pathology. Genomic DNA for TCR sequencing was prepared using the QIAamp DNA Blood Mini Kit (Qiagen). Only samples passing all quality control checks were included in the analyses. From the cysteine up to the phenylalanine, the CDR3 has a length of 15 residues. Of all the DNA, just the CDR3 is kept, 45 bases in frame from base 1. CDR1 and CDR2 (LNHDA, SQIVND) derive from the germline V gene (reference sequence). V has 10 bases trimmed and J has 1 base trimmed; junction bases matching no gene number 11.

This clone has more than one count but fewer than ten. What antigen it recognizes has not been identified. Base quality data are lacking; no much larger clone is found one base away. Following the manufacturer's recommendations, the immunoSEQ kit was used to generate TCR beta libraries from genomic DNA. To prepare libraries, a first multiplex PCR with proprietary primers was run, followed by a second PCR that added unique barcodes, and a bead cleanup was done after each round. Each sample batch included a kit-provided positive control reaction and a negative control reaction. The final libraries were assessed on an Agilent 4200 TapeStation D1000 ScreenTape, pooled by volume, and quantified by qPCR. An Illumina NextSeq500 fitted with a MidOutput 150-cycle cartridge performed the sequencing, running 156 Read1 cycles and 15 Index1 cycles with the kit's custom primers. The pooled library was loaded at approximately 1.1 pM with an approximately 22% PhiX control spike-in. From the authors' description of their analysis: Vendor-processed data were analyzed in R, and a clonotype was defined as all T cells sharing the same CDR3 nucleotide sequence. In the clone abundance analyses, frequencies were normalized to the 10,000 most abundant clones in each sample. Public T cell clones, which averaged fewer than five per sample, were excluded before analysis. Tumor-enriched clonotypes and baseline blood-enriched clonotypes were defined as those with an abundance difference of at least 32-fold between compartments. A beta-binomial differential abundance model was used to identify clonotypes that expanded or contracted between blood time points. The Baroni-Urbani and Buser coefficient was used to measure tumor-blood repertoire similarity, and groups were compared with two-tailed Wilcoxon tests in R. Imported from immuneACCESS, the table was reduced by TCRdb to in-frame sequences with V and J called. These copies leave out some clones; in studies compared against another copy, an unresolved V gene accounts for under half, and the cause of the remainder is not known. Clone size and the V and J calls come from that table; the DNA yielded D and trimming. The sample table records 100,000 to 150,000 clones; approximately 82% of these occur just once. The ten most abundant clones make up approximately 3% of the sample.

The rearranged chain carries TRBV19 and TRBJ2-3, with 7 central nucleotides matching TRBD1. The clonotype originates from a woman aged 55 to 70 with renal cell carcinoma. Sequenced material: blood, taken from a patient whose treatment included radiotherapy and nephrectomy. Read as DNA, the sequence is TGTGCCACCACTCCACAACAGGGGCGCACAGATACGCAGTATTTT. Protein translation: CATTPQQGRTDTQYF.